These 30 T cell receptor beta chains share one sample of origin, sequenced in a study of PD-1 blockade in mismatch repair-deficient tumors. TCRdb's copy holds only in-frame clones and misses some; the assay was immunoSEQ multiplex PCR. The data show 120,000 or so clones, 86% seen once. The specimen was peripheral blood, collected 44 weeks after starting pembrolizumab. The receptors come from an adult with mismatch repair-deficient cancer.

CDR3 bases: TGTGCCAGCAGTTACTCAGGGACAGGGAAGTTCAATGAGCAGTTCTTC. Translating it yields CASSYSGTGKFNEQFF. The chain is built from TRBV6-5 and TRBJ2-1; 9 nucleotides match TRBD1. Germline V gene data show CDR1 as MNHEY and CDR2 as SVGAGI. The CDR3 covers 16 residues. The junction had 6 bases not matched to a gene; V was cut back by 0 bases and J by 6 bases.

The chain employs TRBV29-1 and TRBJ2-3; D ambiguous. The CDR3 loop spans 15 amino acids. Germline CDR1 is SQVTM and CDR2 is ANQGSEA. With 0 bases removed from V and 0 bases from J, the gap between germline ends came to 10 bases. CDR3 in DNA: TGCAGCGTTGAAGACGGCGGATTCAGCACAGATACGCAGTATTTT. Translated: CSVEDGGFSTDTQYF.

The chain combines TRBV9 with TRBJ2-3, with 9 bases aligning to TRBD2. The CDR3 has 16 residues. The V and J ends lost 3 bases and 4 bases, in that order; junction bases with no gene match: 9. CDR1 is SGDLS, CDR2 YYNGEE, per germline. CDR3 loop: CASSDGSGRPPDTQYF. CDR3 DNA sequence: TGTGCCAGCAGCGATGGGAGCGGGAGGCCCCCAGATACGCAGTATTTT.

The gene calls are TRBV7-9 and TRBJ2-6; D not certain. Trimming took 1 base from V and 0 from J, leaving 10 bases between them. Germline CDR1 reads SEHNR; CDR2 reads FQNEAQ (reference sequence). The CDR3 has 17 amino acids. The CDR3 DNA follows: TGTGCCAGCAGCTTAGTTCGTCTGTACTCTGGGGCCAACGTCCTGACTTTC. The encoded protein is CASSLVRLYSGANVLTF.

The J gene is TRBJ2-1, the V gene TRBV30; D unresolved. Germline V gives CDR1 GTSNPN, CDR2 SVGIG (reference sequence). The CDR3 extends over 10 amino acids. V lost 1 base to trimming and J lost 7 bases, with 2 bases between them. CDR3 nucleotide sequence: TGTGCCTGGAGTGGGAATGAGCAGTTCTTC. Residues: CAWSGNEQFF.

The chain links TRBV6-5 to TRBJ1-1, with no clear D. Trimming removed 0 bases at V and 6 bases at J, with 11 bases between. Germline CDR1 and CDR2: MNHEY and SVGAGI. This CDR3 has 14 amino acids. The CDR3 protein is CASSYSKGFAEAFF. In nucleotides, the CDR3 is TGTGCCAGCAGTTACTCGAAAGGGTTCGCTGAAGCTTTCTTT.

This clone was observed a single time. J is TRBJ2-1 and V is TRBV14; 12 nucleotides line up with TRBD2. Looked up from germline, CDR1 is SGHDN and CDR2 is FVKESK. The trim removed 2 bases at V and 3 bases at J, leaving 17 bases unmatched. The CDR3 contains 21 residues. Here the CDR3 reads CASSQLFGKRLAGAVYNEQFF. CDR3 sequence (DNA): TGTGCCAGCAGCCAACTCTTCGGGAAGAGACTAGCGGGAGCGGTCTACAATGAGCAGTTCTTC.

CDR3 nucleotides: TGTGCCAGCTCACCACAGGGGGAAGCTGGAAACACCATATATTTT. This translates into CASSPQGEAGNTIYF. V usage is TRBV18 and J usage is TRBJ1-3; the D gene is possibly TRBD1 (6 bases). This CDR3 spans 15 amino acids. In germline, CDR1 is KGHSH, CDR2 LQKENI. Deletions cut 1 base from V and 2 bases from J, with 9 bases between.

The chain uses TRBV28 and TRBJ1-1; tentatively, D is TRBD1 (5 bases). Trimming stripped 4 bases from V and 4 bases from J, with 13 bases between. Germline CDR1 reads MDHEN; CDR2 reads SYDVKM. This CDR3 region has 14 residues. CDR3 coding DNA: TGTGCCAGCAGTTGGGGGGTGGGCGGCACTGAAGCTTTCTTT. The encoded protein is CASSWGVGGTEAFF.

This clone was seen just once. The chain has TRBV9 and TRBJ2-2, with 11 bases fitting TRBD2. The ends lost 0 bases at V and 8 bases at J; junction bases unmatched: 12. Germline assignment: CDR1 SGDLS and CDR2 YYNGEE. The CDR3 contains 18 residues. The CDR3 here is CASSVVRDLTSGSGELFF. The CDR3 coding sequence is TGTGCCAGCAGCGTAGTCCGGGACCTTACTAGCGGGAGTGGGGAGCTGTTTTTT.

This chain uses TRBV28 with TRBJ1-4, with TRBD1 identical over 9 bases. Per germline, CDR1 MDHEN and CDR2 SYDVKM. V was clipped by 6 bases and J by 10 bases; unmatched bases: 12. This CDR3 has 15 amino acids. The CDR3 region is CASRKHGTGFLKLFF. In DNA form, the CDR3 reads TGTGCCAGCAGGAAACACGGGACAGGGTTCTTAAAACTGTTTTTT. Using reference TRBV28 and TRBJ1-4 for the parts outside the CDR3, the full variable domain is DVKVTQSSRYLVKRTGEKVFLECVQDMDHENMFWYRQDPGLGLRLIYFSYDVKMKEKGDIPEGYSVSREKKERFSLILESASTNQTSMYLCASRKHGTGFLKLFFGSGTQLSVL.

The genes are TRBV6-5 and TRBJ2-7; tentatively, D is TRBD1 or TRBD2 (5 bases each). Germline assignment: CDR1 MNHEY and CDR2 SVGAGI. This CDR3 has 13 residues. With 6 bases removed from V and 5 bases from J, the gap between germline ends came to 14 bases. The CDR3 DNA is TGTGCCAGCAGCAACAACCGGGGCCACGAGCAGTACTTC. Translating gives CASSNNRGHEQYF.

V is TRBV6-1 and J is TRBJ2-3; D not resolved. Trimming left V 8 bases short and J 2 bases short, with 11 bases between. This CDR3 region has 13 residues. Per germline, CDR1 MNHNS and CDR2 SASEGT. CDR3 residues: CASEDPPTDTQYF. The CDR3 nucleotides read TGTGCCAGCGAGGATCCCCCCACAGATACGCAGTATTTT.

This clone has just one count. The rearrangement links TRBV28 to TRBJ1-5; D unresolved. The germline V gene encodes CDR1 MDHEN and CDR2 SYDVKM. The CDR3 covers 14 residues. Trimming removed 5 bases from V and 0 bases from J, with 8 bases in between. DNA of the CDR3: TGTGCCAGCAGTCGGGATTTTAGCAATCAGCCCCAGCATTTT. It encodes CASSRDFSNQPQHF.

This rearrangement joins TRBV6-5 to TRBJ2-7; no clear D. This CDR3 contains 12 residues. Between the trimmed V and J ends, which lost 3 bases and 6 bases, there was a span of 9 bases. Germline V gene sequence: CDR1 MNHEY, CDR2 SVGAGI. The CDR3 spells CASSYRQGEQYF. The CDR3 nucleotides are TGTGCCAGCAGTTATCGGCAAGGCGAGCAGTACTTC.

This chain connects TRBV4-3 to TRBJ2-6; D is ambiguous. Germline V gene lookup returns CDR1 LGHNA and CDR2 YSLEER. The CDR3 sequence is 16 residues long. V lost 1 base to trimming and J lost 0 bases, with 7 bases between them. CDR3 loop: CASSQGVSSGANVLTF. In DNA, the CDR3 is TGCGCCAGCAGCCAAGGCGTGAGCTCTGGGGCCAACGTCCTGACTTTC.

The chain joins TRBV6-6 to TRBJ1-5; 8 nucleotides agree with TRBD1. CDR1 is MNHNY, CDR2 SVGAGI, per germline (reference sequence). V gave up 6 bases and J gave up 4 bases; unmatched junction bases: 2. The CDR3 sequence is 13 residues long. CDR3 protein: CASRDRENQPQHF. The CDR3 nucleotides read TGTGCCAGCAGGGACAGGGAAAATCAGCCCCAGCATTTT.

The chain joins TRBV5-1 to TRBJ2-2, with D unclear. Per the germline V gene, CDR1 is SGHRS and CDR2 is YFSETQ. V lost 5 bases, J lost 2 bases, and 10 bases lay in between. This CDR3 spans 14 amino acids. In DNA form, the CDR3 reads TGCGCCAGCAGTGGTTCGGCAAACACCGGGGAGCTGTTTTTT. It encodes CASSGSANTGELFF.

The chain joins TRBV4-1 to TRBJ2-1, with 7 positions matching TRBD2. This CDR3 is built from 16 residues. Germline trimming cut 4 bases from V and 9 bases from J; bases unmatched to any gene: 15. In germline, CDR1 is MGHRA, CDR2 YSYEKL. The CDR3 DNA reads as TGCGCCAGCAGCCTCCCGCGGCGGGAGCTTACCCTTGAGCAGTTCTTC. This gives the protein CASSLPRRELTLEQFF.

This clone appeared once. The V gene is TRBV7-9, the J gene TRBJ2-1; D call uncertain. CDR3 length: 12 amino acids. Trimming left V 3 bases short and J 2 bases short, with 2 bases between. Germline lookup yields CDR1 SEHNR and CDR2 FQNEAQ (reference sequence). The CDR3 nucleotides read TGTGCCAGCAGCTTCGCCTACAATGAGCAGTTCTTC. Amino acid sequence: CASSFAYNEQFF.

This clone occurred a few times. V usage is TRBV14 and J usage is TRBJ2-7, with TRBD2 matching 15 bases. This CDR3 has 15 residues. Trimming at V came to 5 bases and at J to 3 bases, leaving 2 bases not matched to a gene. The V gene's germline CDR1 is SGHDN and CDR2 FVKESK. The CDR3 nucleotides read TGTGCCAGCAGCGCGGGACTAGCGGGAGGCTACGAGCAGTACTTC. It translates to CASSAGLAGGYEQYF.

CDR3 nucleotides: TGTGCCAGCAGCCCCGGGCGGGGATCTTATAGCAATCAGCCCCAGCATTTT. It translates to CASSPGRGSYSNQPQHF. The V and J genes are TRBV7-9 and TRBJ1-5, with unresolved D. V lost 5 bases to trimming and J lost 0 bases, with 17 bases between them. This CDR3 comprises 17 residues. Germline V gene data show CDR1 as SEHNR and CDR2 as FQNEAQ (reference sequence).

The chain carries TRBV28 and TRBJ1-5; no firm D call. The CDR3 extends over 16 amino acids. Deletions cut 5 bases from V and 1 base from J, with 15 bases between. The germline V gene has CDR1 MDHEN and CDR2 SYDVKM. The CDR3 loop is CASSPRGRWSNQPQHF. DNA of the CDR3: TGTGCCAGCAGTCCCCGAGGGCGCTGGAGCAATCAGCCCCAGCATTTT.

V and J are TRBV15 and TRBJ2-5; D is perhaps TRBD1 (6 bases). V was clipped by 5 bases and J by 1 base, with 20 bases between them. The CDR3 extends over 17 amino acids. The germline gives CDR1 LNHNV, CDR2 YYDKDF (reference sequence). CDR3 coding DNA: TGTGCCACCAGCGATGGGCGGATACAGGGTCCCCAAGAGACCCAGTACTTC. Residues: CATSDGRIQGPQETQYF.

This chain joins TRBV28 and TRBJ1-5, with TRBD1 matching 7 bases. Germline V lookup: CDR1 MDHEN, CDR2 SYDVKM. This CDR3 region has 14 residues. The V gene end was trimmed by 5 bases and the J gene end by 6 bases; junction bases not matched to a gene: 7. The CDR3 spells CASSDRVSGQPQHF. The CDR3 DNA is TGTGCCAGCAGTGACAGGGTATCTGGTCAGCCCCAGCATTTT.

The V and J genes are TRBV7-8 and TRBJ2-7, with 10 nucleotides matching TRBD1. J lost 2 bases, V lost 1 base, and 5 bases had no gene match. Germline lookup yields CDR1 SGHVS and CDR2 FQNEAQ. The CDR3 is 16 residues long. The CDR3 nucleotides are TGTGCCAGCAGCTTAGGAGGGACAGGGGATCCCTACGAGCAGTACTTC. Its protein is CASSLGGTGDPYEQYF.

This chain joins TRBV6-4 and TRBJ2-3, with D possibly being TRBD2 (6 bases). Germline assignment: CDR1 MRHNA and CDR2 SNTAGT. The CDR3 extends over 13 amino acids. The V and J ends lost 8 bases and 3 bases respectively, with 12 bases between them. The CDR3 DNA reads as TGTGCCAGCCGTGGAGGGCGAACAGATACGCAGTATTTT. It encodes CASRGGRTDTQYF.

DNA of the CDR3: TGTGCCACCAGATCGGACTTACCCTCGCGGCAGTACTTC. Translated: CATRSDLPSRQYF. The chain links TRBV28 to TRBJ2-5; TRBD2 might be the D (5 bases). The V gene's germline CDR1 is MDHEN and CDR2 SYDVKM. This CDR3 spans 13 amino acids. V lost 10 bases and J lost 11, with 23 bases in between.

This chain's CDR3 is CASRVGPQGYNQPQHF. The CDR3 DNA follows: TGCGCCAGCAGAGTTGGCCCCCAGGGATACAATCAGCCCCAGCATTTT. The V call is TRBV5-1, the J call TRBJ1-5; D is possibly TRBD1 (5 bases). The germline gives CDR1 SGHRS, CDR2 YFSETQ. The CDR3 consists of 16 residues. Deletions cut 5 bases from V and 3 bases from J, with 18 bases between. Looking up the rest from reference TRBV5-1 and TRBJ1-5 gives the full variable domain: KAGVTQTPRYLIKTRGQQVTLSCSPISGHRSVSWYQQTPGQGLQFLFEYFSETQRNKGNFPGRFSGRQFSNSRSEMNVSTLELGDSALYLCASRVGPQGYNQPQHFGDGTRLSIL.

This chain links TRBV9 with TRBJ1-1; D is uncertain. Germline V CDR1 and CDR2: SGDLS, YYNGEE. With 5 bases removed from V and 3 bases from J, the gap between germline ends came to 11 bases. The CDR3 covers 13 residues. CDR3 DNA sequence: TGTGCCAGCAGTTCATCTGGGGACACTGAAGCTTTCTTT. Amino acids: CASSSSGDTEAFF.